The present entry profiles one TCR beta chain with its context. Per the germline V gene, CDR1 is LGHDT and CDR2 is YNNKEL (reference sequence). Trimming stripped 4 bases from V and 10 bases from J, with 11 bases between. The CDR3 covers 12 residues. Profiling relied on immunoSEQ multiplex PCR, and the TCRdb table lists in-frame clones only, not all of them. The sample consists of tens of thousands of clones, roughly nine tenths of them appearing once. These data originate in a study of blood T cell repertoires in COVID-19. Sequenced: peripheral blood. This sequence was found in a man aged 55 to 70 with acute or convalescent COVID-19. This chain uses TRBV3-1 (or the pseudogene TRBV3-2) with TRBJ2-1; D gene uncertain. The CDR3 DNA follows: TGTGCCAGCAGCCCCGCTTTGGAGGAGCAGTTCTTC. Amino acids: CASSPALEEQFF.